This passage covers 29 T cell receptor beta chains from one sample sequenced in a study of technical replicates of blood from several donors. TCRdb's table, derived via immunoSEQ multiplex PCR, lists solely in-frame clones and lacks some. Here the sample spans approximately 76,000 clones, 95% to 98% being singletons. Source material: T cells isolated from PBMCs. These receptors were obtained from a human donor in good health.

V usage is TRBV5-6 and J usage is TRBJ2-5, with 8 bases that match TRBD1. Germline V CDR1 and CDR2: SGHDT, YYEEEE. The CDR3 has 15 residues. J lost 4 bases, V lost 4 bases, and 9 bases had no gene match. In DNA, the CDR3 is TGTGCCAGCAGCCCTACCACAGGGGGTAGAGAGACCCAGTACTTC. This gives the protein CASSPTTGGRETQYF.

With respect to this clone: Other nucleotide sequences from this sample produce the same CDR3. The rearrangement joins TRBV6-6 to TRBJ1-3; 8 nucleotides agree with TRBD1. The ends lost 6 bases at V and 0 bases at J; junction bases unmatched: 4. The CDR3 is 15 residues long. Germline V lookup: CDR1 MNHNY, CDR2 SVGAGI (reference sequence). The CDR3 loop reads CASSPGQVSGNTIYF. The DNA of the CDR3 is TGTGCCAGCAGCCCGGGACAGGTCTCTGGAAACACCATATATTTT.

The CDR3: CASSVLGQGTSVELFF. CDR3 in DNA: TGTGCCAGCAGCGTTCTTGGACAGGGAACGTCGGTGGAGCTGTTTTTT. The J gene is TRBJ2-2, the V gene TRBV9; 8 nucleotides line up with TRBD1. Germline V lookup: CDR1 SGDLS, CDR2 YYNGEE. Trimming took 2 bases from V and 10 from J; bases not matched to a gene: 13. The CDR3 covers 16 residues.

The rearrangement joins TRBV6-5 to TRBJ1-1; tentative D call: TRBD1 (5 bases). The V end was cut by 4 bases, the J end by 1 base, with 7 bases between. Germline values: CDR1 MNHEY, CDR2 SVGAGI. CDR3 size: 13 residues. This CDR3 is CASSSGQNTEAFF. The CDR3 nucleotides read TGTGCCAGCAGTTCCGGACAGAACACTGAAGCTTTCTTT.

The chain has TRBV27 and TRBJ2-1; 12 bases are a match to TRBD2. Germline CDR1 reads MNHEY; CDR2 reads SMNVEV (reference sequence). J was trimmed by 0 bases and V by 5 bases; bases with no gene match: 5. There are 17 residues in the CDR3. The CDR3 DNA reads TGTGCCAGCAGTCAGACTAGCGGGGGCAGCTCCTACAATGAGCAGTTCTTC. The encoded protein is CASSQTSGGSSYNEQFF.

This chain connects TRBV27 to TRBJ2-1; 7 bases align to TRBD2. The V and J ends lost 6 bases and 9 bases, in that order; junction bases with no gene match: 8. CDR1 MNHEY and CDR2 SMNVEV come from the germline V gene (reference sequence). The CDR3 is 13 residues long. The CDR3, as DNA: TGTGCCAGCAGGTTAGCGCCGGGGGGTGAGCAGTTCTTC. Amino acids: CASRLAPGGEQFF.

The chain recombines TRBV7-8 with TRBJ2-7, with 8 bases aligning to TRBD2. The CDR3 totals 16 residues. The V gene's germline CDR1 is SGHVS and CDR2 FQNEAQ. Trimming at V came to 4 bases and at J to 3 bases, leaving 11 bases not matched to a gene. The CDR3 coding sequence is TGTGCCAGCAGCTCCGGGGGGGGGATCCCACGCTACGAGCAGTACTTC. Its translation: CASSSGGGIPRYEQYF.

The gene calls are TRBV7-9 and TRBJ2-5, with 8 positions matching TRBD1. This CDR3 region has 15 residues. The germline CDR1 and CDR2 sequences are SEHNR and FQNEAQ (reference sequence). Losses at the gene ends were 5 bases for V and 4 bases for J; bases not matched to a gene: 9. In DNA, the CDR3 is TGTGCCAGCAGCCGCACAGGGGGATTTGGAGAGACCCAGTACTTC. Translation: CASSRTGGFGETQYF.

V is TRBV4-2 and J is TRBJ2-7; D might be TRBD2 (6 bases). Germline lookup yields CDR1 LGHNA and CDR2 YNFKEQ. This CDR3 spans 15 amino acids. Trimming removed 4 bases from V and 0 bases from J, with 13 bases in between. CDR3 in DNA: TGTGCCAGCAGCCCCGGGGTAGCGGCCTCCTACGAGCAGTACTTC. Translating gives CASSPGVAASYEQYF.

The chain has TRBV18 and TRBJ2-7, with D possibly TRBD1 on 5 matching bases. The V end lost 3 bases, the J end lost 2 bases, and 11 bases lay between the germline ends. From germline, CDR1 is KGHSH and CDR2 LQKENI. This CDR3 comprises 14 residues. Here the CDR3 DNA reads TGTGCCAGCTCACCTACCTCAGGGACCTACGAGCAGTACTTC. Protein product: CASSPTSGTYEQYF.

The chain couples TRBV29-1 to TRBJ1-2; 9 bases agree with TRBD1. The CDR3 length is 12 residues. The junction had 5 bases not matched to a gene; V was cut back by 6 bases and J by 6 bases. Germline assignment: CDR1 SQVTM and CDR2 ANQGSEA. CDR3 DNA sequence: TGCAGCGTGGCGGGACAGGGAAATGGCTACACCTTC. Protein sequence: CSVAGQGNGYTF. The variable domain in full, with the rest retrieved from reference TRBV29-1 and TRBJ1-2, is SAVISQKPSRDICQRGTSLTIQCQVDSQVTMMFWYRQQPGQSLTLIATANQGSEATYESGFVIDKFPISRPNLTFSTLTVSNMSPEDSSIYLCSVAGQGNGYTFGSGTRLTVV.

The chain links TRBV7-9 to TRBJ2-3; 8 bases are shared with TRBD1. With V trimmed by 5 bases and J by 0 bases, 7 bases remained unmatched. This CDR3 region has 16 residues. Germline-derived CDR1 and CDR2 are SEHNR and FQNEAQ (reference sequence). As DNA, the CDR3 is TGTGCCAGCAGCGCGAGACAGGGGTTAAGCACAGATACGCAGTATTTT. As protein: CASSARQGLSTDTQYF. The full variable domain, completed using reference TRBV7-9 and TRBJ2-3, is DTGVSQNPRHKITKRGQNVTFRCDPISEHNRLYWYRQTLGQGPEFLTYFQNEAQLEKSRLLSDRFSAERPKGSFSTLEIQRTEQGDSAMYLCASSARQGLSTDTQYFGPGTRLTVL.

This clone was detected only once. The V gene is TRBV10-1, the J gene TRBJ2-4; 8 nucleotides line up with TRBD1. CDR1 and CDR2 from the germline V gene are WNHNN and SYGVQD (reference sequence). The CDR3 is 14 amino acids. After removal of 2 bases from V and 6 bases from J, the junction contained 3 bases not matched to a gene. The CDR3 is CASSESRGLNIQYF. CDR3 DNA sequence: TGCGCCAGCAGTGAGAGCAGGGGGCTAAACATTCAGTACTTC.

The J gene is TRBJ1-2, the V gene TRBV28; 9 positions agree with TRBD1. The V gene end was trimmed by 3 bases and the J gene end by 8 bases; junction bases not matched to a gene: 13. CDR1 and CDR2 (germline): MDHEN, SYDVKM. The CDR3 sequence is 16 residues long. CDR3: CASSFPTPGQGQGYTF. DNA for the CDR3: TGTGCCAGCAGTTTCCCAACTCCGGGACAGGGTCAGGGCTACACCTTC.

This chain's CDR3 is CASSFLAGGPRYEQFF. The CDR3, as DNA: TGCGCCAGCAGCTTTCTAGCGGGGGGGCCTCGATATGAGCAGTTCTTC. The chain recombines TRBV5-1 with TRBJ2-1, with 12 bases that match TRBD2. The V gene end was trimmed by 2 bases and the J gene end by 8 bases; junction bases not matched to a gene: 8. Germline lookup yields CDR1 SGHRS and CDR2 YFSETQ. CDR3 length: 16 residues.

This chain joins TRBV28 and TRBJ2-3, with 9 bases that match TRBD2. The ends lost 6 bases at V and 0 bases at J; junction bases unmatched: 13. This CDR3 spans 18 amino acids. CDR1 is MDHEN and CDR2 is SYDVKM in the germline V gene. The CDR3 DNA reads TGTGCCAGCAGCCCGACTAGCGGAGGACATAAGAGCACAGATACGCAGTATTTT. This sequence encodes CASSPTSGGHKSTDTQYF.

This clone appeared once. The V gene is TRBV6-1, the J gene TRBJ2-7; D is possibly TRBD1 (6 bases). This CDR3 region has 14 residues. Trimming took 1 base from V and 3 from J, leaving 10 bases between them. Germline CDR1 MNHNS, CDR2 SASEGT. This CDR3 is CASSEGGQFYEQYF. CDR3 DNA: TGTGCCAGCAGTGAAGGAGGACAGTTCTACGAGCAGTACTTC.

The CDR3 DNA is TGTGCCAGTAGTATGAACAGCTACGAGCAGTACTTC. Translated, it gives CASSMNSYEQYF. The chain recombines TRBV19 with TRBJ2-7; no reliable D call. Per germline, CDR1 LNHDA and CDR2 SQIVND (reference sequence). The V gene lost 3 bases and the J gene lost 3 bases, with 6 bases spanning the gap. This CDR3 has 12 amino acids.

In the case of this clone: This CDR3 fails to terminate in the conserved phenylalanine or tryptophan, so it likely reflects a read error. The DNA is left out, because the CDR3 cannot be placed on it with certainty; the CDR3 is given as TCRdb lists it. The rearrangement uses TRBV18 and TRBJ1-2; TRBD1 is the table's D call, not checked against the DNA. The CDR3 is 15 residues long, counting both termini. Germline loops: CDR1 KGHSH, CDR2 LQKENI. The CDR3 sequence: CASSPRPPRDSALSL.

The sample holds one count of this clone. V and J are TRBV28 and TRBJ2-7; possible D gene TRBD1, 6 bases. Trimming removed 3 bases at V and 5 bases at J, with 32 bases between. This CDR3 has 20 amino acids. The germline CDR1 and CDR2 sequences are MDHEN and SYDVKM. For the CDR3, the DNA is TGTGCCAGCAGTTTTATATTGCCCCCCACCCGGGACAAACTACCTCACGAGCAGTACTTC. Encoded protein: CASSFILPPTRDKLPHEQYF.

This rearrangement joins TRBV7-9 to TRBJ2-2; the match to TRBD2 covers 8 bases. This CDR3 contains 17 residues. Germline V gene sequence: CDR1 SEHNR, CDR2 FQNEAQ (reference sequence). Trimming took 5 bases from V and 7 from J; bases not matched to a gene: 15. The CDR3 spells CASSQTPLAGQDGELFF. Written as DNA, the CDR3 is TGTGCCAGCAGCCAGACCCCTCTAGCGGGCCAGGACGGGGAGCTGTTTTTT.

This clone has just one count. The chain has TRBV6-1 and TRBJ2-1, with unresolved D. CDR1 and CDR2 from the germline V gene are MNHNS and SASEGT. The V end lost 2 bases, the J end lost 9 bases, and 14 bases lay between the germline ends. CDR3 length equals 14 residues. CDR3 nucleotides: TGTGCCAGCAGTGAAATAAATCTTGAGGCTGAGCAGTTCTTC. Encoded protein: CASSEINLEAEQFF.

V gene TRBV28 combines with J gene TRBJ1-5, with 10 bases lining up with TRBD1. J was trimmed by 5 bases and V by 5 bases; bases with no gene match: 9. Germline V gives CDR1 MDHEN, CDR2 SYDVKM. The CDR3 is 16 amino acids. CDR3 loop: CASSGLGGTGDQPQHF. In DNA form, the CDR3 reads TGTGCCAGCAGTGGTTTAGGGGGGACAGGGGATCAGCCCCAGCATTTT.

On this clone itself: Its ends do not fully match the called genes, so a read error is possible. The J gene is TRBJ1-5, the V gene TRBV27; D not certain. Germline V gene sequence: CDR1 MNHEY, CDR2 SMNVEV (reference sequence). The CDR3 length is 13 residues. In DNA form, the CDR3 reads TGTGCCAGCAGTTTTCCCGCCGGGTCCCCGGTGTATTTT. Its protein product is CASSFPAGSPVYF.

This chain joins TRBV10-3 and TRBJ2-5; 13 bases agree with TRBD2. V lost 10 bases and J lost 3; bases outside the gene matches: 2. The germline V gene encodes CDR1 ENHRY and CDR2 SYGVKD. This CDR3 has 13 residues. In DNA form, the CDR3 reads TGTGCCACCGGACTAGCGGGAGAAGAGACCCAGTACTTC. It translates to CATGLAGEETQYF.

This chain joins TRBV2 and TRBJ1-2; 9 bases are a match to TRBD1. This CDR3 has 12 amino acids. Germline CDR1 is SNHLY and CDR2 is FYNNEI. V was clipped by 8 bases and J by 4 bases; unmatched bases: 2. CDR3: CASLGQGYGYTF. The DNA for the CDR3 is TGTGCCAGCCTGGGACAGGGCTATGGCTACACCTTC. Looking up the rest from reference TRBV2 and TRBJ1-2 gives the full variable domain: EPEVTQTPSHQVTQMGQEVILRCVPISNHLYFYWYRQILGQKVEFLVSFYNNEISEKSEIFDDQFSVERPDGSNFTLKIRSTKLEDSAMYFCASLGQGYGYTFGSGTRLTVV.

This chain uses TRBV6-1 with TRBJ2-5, with D hard to call. Trimming stripped 3 bases from V and 2 bases from J, with 7 bases between. CDR1 and CDR2 (germline): MNHNS, SASEGT. The CDR3 consists of 13 residues. The CDR3 DNA follows: TGTGCCAGCAGTGACCTACAGCAAGAGACCCAGTACTTC. Its translation: CASSDLQQETQYF.

The chain joins TRBV15 to TRBJ2-1; the match to TRBD1 covers 12 bases. V lost 3 bases and J lost 9; bases outside the gene matches: 6. CDR1 and CDR2 (germline): LNHNV, YYDKDF (reference sequence). CDR3 length equals 15 residues. The CDR3 loop reads CATSRGWDRGREQFF. DNA of the CDR3: TGTGCCACCAGCAGGGGGTGGGACAGGGGGCGTGAGCAGTTCTTC.

The chain uses TRBV15 and TRBJ2-1, with a weak D call TRBD1 (5 bases). Germline V CDR1 and CDR2: LNHNV, YYDKDF (reference sequence). The V gene lost 1 base and the J gene lost 6 bases, with 10 bases spanning the gap. The CDR3 runs to 14 residues. The CDR3 bases are TGTGCCACCAGCAGAGTTTTCAGGGTCAATGAGCAGTTCTTC. Its translation is CATSRVFRVNEQFF.